The rows below give T cell receptor beta chains drawn from one sample of a study of cytotoxic CD8 clonotypes in ibrutinib-treated CLL. TCRdb's copy holds only in-frame clones and misses some; the assay was immunoSEQ multiplex PCR. This sample has around 52,000 clones, with 50% to 70% found just once. The source was PBMCs, collected after 24 months of ibrutinib treatment. The origin of the receptors is a human donor with chronic lymphocytic leukemia. The CDR3 runs from the conserved cysteine through the conserved F or W. The order of the fields is clone size, J gene, D gene, V gene, CDR3 DNA, CDR3 protein. The D gene is left open where the match is weak. Not all rows give a size; the values are once, few, many and, for expanded clones, a class.

clone size: few; J gene: TRBJ2-1; D gene: -; V gene: TRBV28; CDR3 DNA: TGTGCCAGCAGTTTACCGGGAAGATTGGATGAGCAGTTCTTC; CDR3 protein: CASSLPGRLDEQFF
clone size: -; J gene: TRBJ1-1; D gene: -; V gene: TRBV5-4; CDR3 DNA: TGTGCCAGCAGCTTGAGGGCAGGGGTTAACACTGAAGCTTTCTTT; CDR3 protein: CASSLRAGVNTEAFF
clone size: few; J gene: TRBJ1-2; D gene: -; V gene: TRBV13; CDR3 DNA: TGTGCCAGCAGTTTCCGACAGACCTATGGCTACACCTTC; CDR3 protein: CASSFRQTYGYTF
clone size: -; J gene: TRBJ1-6; D gene: TRBD1; V gene: TRBV6-1; CDR3 DNA: TGTGCCAGCAGGAACAGGGGTAGTAATTCACCCCTCCACTTT; CDR3 protein: CASRNRGSNSPLHF
clone size: few; J gene: TRBJ2-1; D gene: -; V gene: TRBV7-7; CDR3 DNA: TGTGCCAGCAGCTTGACCTGGGTCGACAATGAGCAGTTCTTC; CDR3 protein: CASSLTWVDNEQFF
clone size: -; J gene: TRBJ1-5; D gene: TRBD1; V gene: TRBV28; CDR3 DNA: TGTGCCAGCAGTCGTATTTATTTGGGACAGGGGGCGAGTCAGCCCCAGCATTTT; CDR3 protein: CASSRIYLGQGASQPQHF
clone size: -; J gene: TRBJ2-6; D gene: -; V gene: TRBV27; CDR3 DNA: TGTGCCAGCAGTTTCGGACAGATCTCTGGGGCCAACGTCCTGACTTTC; CDR3 protein: CASSFGQISGANVLTF
clone size: -; J gene: TRBJ2-4; D gene: -; V gene: TRBV7-2; CDR3 DNA: TGTGCCAGCAGCTTAGGGGGACTAGCCAAAAACATTCAGTACTTC; CDR3 protein: CASSLGGLAKNIQYF
clone size: many; J gene: TRBJ1-1; D gene: TRBD1; V gene: TRBV5-4; CDR3 DNA: TGTGCCAGCAGCTTGGCCCAGGGGGCCACTGAAGCTTTCTTT; CDR3 protein: CASSLAQGATEAFF
clone size: many; J gene: TRBJ2-2; D gene: -; V gene: TRBV5-1; CDR3 DNA: TGCGCCAGCAGCACCCAGACTCGAACCGGGGAGCTGTTTTTT; CDR3 protein: CASSTQTRTGELFF
clone size: -; J gene: TRBJ2-2; D gene: TRBD1; V gene: TRBV7-9; CDR3 DNA: TGTGCCAGCAGCCTGGACAGGGCGAACACCGGGGAGCTGTTTTTT; CDR3 protein: CASSLDRANTGELFF
clone size: -; J gene: TRBJ1-5; D gene: -; V gene: TRBV7-9; CDR3 DNA: TGTGCCAGCAGCATACGCAGGGATCAGCCCCAGCATTTT; CDR3 protein: CASSIRRDQPQHF
clone size: many; J gene: TRBJ2-3; D gene: TRBD2; V gene: TRBV19; CDR3 DNA: TGTGCCAGTTCCGGACTAGCGGGAGTGCCAGATACGCAGTATTTT; CDR3 protein: CASSGLAGVPDTQYF
clone size: -; J gene: TRBJ2-7; D gene: -; V gene: TRBV28; CDR3 DNA: TGTGCCAGCAGTTTAGCCCCCTCAAAGGTGGAGCAGTACTTC; CDR3 protein: CASSLAPSKVEQYF
clone size: -; J gene: TRBJ2-7; D gene: -; V gene: TRBV7-6; CDR3 DNA: TGTGCCAGCAGCCCGAAGGACTTCTACGAGCAGTACTTC; CDR3 protein: CASSPKDFYEQYF
clone size: -; J gene: TRBJ1-4; D gene: -; V gene: TRBV10-3; CDR3 DNA: TGTGCCATCTCAGGAGGACAGAATGAAAAACTGTTTTTT; CDR3 protein: CAISGGQNEKLFF
clone size: -; J gene: TRBJ1-2; D gene: -; V gene: TRBV9; CDR3 DNA: TGTGCCAGCATGGGGAGAAACTATGGCTACACCTTC; CDR3 protein: CASMGRNYGYTF
clone size: many; J gene: TRBJ1-3; D gene: -; V gene: TRBV29-1; CDR3 DNA: TGCAGCGTTGGAGATCGGACGGTCGGCCGTGGAAACACCATATATTTT; CDR3 protein: CSVGDRTVGRGNTIYF
clone size: -; J gene: TRBJ2-7; D gene: TRBD2; V gene: TRBV19; CDR3 DNA: TGTGCCAGTAGTATCGCGAGACTAGCAGTTGACGAGCAGTACTTC; CDR3 protein: CASSIARLAVDEQYF
clone size: -; J gene: TRBJ2-1; D gene: -; V gene: TRBV7-9; CDR3 DNA: TGTGCCAGCAGCCGGGACGCCCCGATGTACAATGAGCAGTTCTTC; CDR3 protein: CASSRDAPMYNEQFF
clone size: -; J gene: TRBJ2-3; D gene: TRBD2; V gene: TRBV11-2; CDR3 DNA: TGTGCCAGCAGCTTAATTGGACTAGCGGGGTTCACAGATACGCAGTATTTT; CDR3 protein: CASSLIGLAGFTDTQYF
clone size: -; J gene: TRBJ2-7; D gene: -; V gene: TRBV7-2; CDR3 DNA: TGTGCCAGCAGCTTAGCGGAGTCTTGGACCTACGAGCAGTACTTC; CDR3 protein: CASSLAESWTYEQYF
clone size: -; J gene: TRBJ1-2; D gene: -; V gene: TRBV5-6; CDR3 DNA: TGTGCCAGCAGCCGTATAACAGGGAACTATGGCTACACCTTC; CDR3 protein: CASSRITGNYGYTF
clone size: few; J gene: TRBJ2-7; D gene: TRBD1; V gene: TRBV30; CDR3 DNA: TGTGCCTGGAGTCTACAGGGGATCCGCGAGCAGTACTTC; CDR3 protein: CAWSLQGIREQYF
clone size: few; J gene: TRBJ1-5; D gene: -; V gene: TRBV4-2; CDR3 DNA: TGTGCCAGCAGCCAGGGGGCTCAGCCCCAGCATTTT; CDR3 protein: CASSQGAQPQHF
clone size: -; J gene: TRBJ2-3; D gene: -; V gene: TRBV11-3; CDR3 DNA: TGTGCCAGCAGCCCAGGGCCCACAGATACGCAGTATTTT; CDR3 protein: CASSPGPTDTQYF
clone size: many; J gene: TRBJ2-1; D gene: -; V gene: TRBV7-9; CDR3 DNA: TGTGCCAGCAGCTTTCCCAAAACTAGTCTGGCAAACAATGAGCAGTTCTTC; CDR3 protein: CASSFPKTSLANNEQFF
clone size: few; J gene: TRBJ1-4; D gene: -; V gene: TRBV7-9; CDR3 DNA: TGTGCCAGCAGCTTAGGTGACGGGGGACGAGAAAAACTGTTTTTT; CDR3 protein: CASSLGDGGREKLFF
clone size: -; J gene: TRBJ2-2; D gene: -; V gene: TRBV27; CDR3 DNA: TGTGCCAGCCGGGCCGCGAACACCGGGGAGCTGTTTTTT; CDR3 protein: CASRAANTGELFF
clone size: -; J gene: TRBJ1-5; D gene: -; V gene: TRBV27; CDR3 DNA: TGTGCCAGCAGTGGAGGGTCAGAACAGCCCCAGCATTTT; CDR3 protein: CASSGGSEQPQHF
clone size: -; J gene: TRBJ2-2; D gene: TRBD2; V gene: TRBV4-1; CDR3 DNA: TGCGCCAGCAGCCATGCCGTAGCGGGGCTAAACACCGGGGAGCTGTTTTTT; CDR3 protein: CASSHAVAGLNTGELFF
clone size: -; J gene: TRBJ2-7; D gene: TRBD1; V gene: TRBV6-5; CDR3 DNA: TGTGCCAGCAGTTACTCGACAGGGGGCGAGCAGTACTTC; CDR3 protein: CASSYSTGGEQYF
clone size: -; J gene: TRBJ1-5; D gene: -; V gene: TRBV29-1; CDR3 DNA: TGCAGCGTTGAACATTACAGGTTAGGTACGCATCAGCCCCAGCATTTT; CDR3 protein: CSVEHYRLGTHQPQHF
clone size: -; J gene: TRBJ2-3; D gene: -; V gene: TRBV28; CDR3 DNA: TGTGCCAGCAGTATACCTAGTAGCACAGATACGCAGTATTTT; CDR3 protein: CASSIPSSTDTQYF
clone size: -; J gene: TRBJ1-5; D gene: TRBD1; V gene: TRBV7-2; CDR3 DNA: TGTGCCAGCAGCTTCGGACAGGAAAATCAGCCCCAGCATTTT; CDR3 protein: CASSFGQENQPQHF
clone size: -; J gene: TRBJ1-4; D gene: -; V gene: TRBV6-5; CDR3 DNA: TGTGCCAGCAGTTGGAGGGGAGGGAAACTGTTTTTT; CDR3 protein: CASSWRGGKLFF
clone size: -; J gene: TRBJ2-5; D gene: -; V gene: TRBV29-1; CDR3 DNA: TGCAGCGTTACTAGGGGCCAAGAGACCCAGTACTTC; CDR3 protein: CSVTRGQETQYF
clone size: -; J gene: TRBJ2-1; D gene: TRBD2; V gene: TRBV9; CDR3 DNA: TGTGCCAGCAGCATAACTAGCGGGAGGGGTCATGAGCAGTTCTTC; CDR3 protein: CASSITSGRGHEQFF
clone size: -; J gene: TRBJ2-3; D gene: TRBD2; V gene: TRBV4-1; CDR3 DNA: TGCGCCAGCAGCCAAGTGGGAGCGGGAGGATGGACGCAGTATTTT; CDR3 protein: CASSQVGAGGWTQYF
clone size: few; J gene: TRBJ1-1; D gene: -; V gene: TRBV9; CDR3 DNA: TGTGCCAGCAGCGTTAGTATCAACCGGGAGGGGACTGAAGCTTTCTTT; CDR3 protein: CASSVSINREGTEAFF
clone size: -; J gene: TRBJ2-1; D gene: TRBD2; V gene: TRBV6-6; CDR3 DNA: TGTGCCAGCAGTCAACGACCCCCGGGGGGGCATGAGCAGTTCTTC; CDR3 protein: CASSQRPPGGHEQFF
clone size: -; J gene: TRBJ2-1; D gene: -; V gene: TRBV7-2; CDR3 DNA: TGTGCCAGCAGCTCGTTGACAGGCCTTGTAGAGCAGTTCTTC; CDR3 protein: CASSSLTGLVEQFF
clone size: many; J gene: TRBJ2-7; D gene: -; V gene: TRBV28; CDR3 DNA: TGTGCCAGCAGTTTATGGGGCTACACCTACGAGCAGTACTTC; CDR3 protein: CASSLWGYTYEQYF
clone size: once; J gene: TRBJ2-5; D gene: TRBD2; V gene: TRBV9; CDR3 DNA: TGTGCCAGCAGCGCAGGACTAGCGGGAGTTGGGACCCAGTACTTC; CDR3 protein: CASSAGLAGVGTQYF
clone size: few; J gene: TRBJ2-2; D gene: TRBD1; V gene: TRBV2; CDR3 DNA: TGTGCCAGCACCCGGACAGGAGAGACCGGGGAGCTGTTTTTT; CDR3 protein: CASTRTGETGELFF
clone size: -; J gene: TRBJ2-1; D gene: -; V gene: TRBV5-1; CDR3 DNA: TGCGCCAGCAGCTTGGTTGGGGGCCGGGGCAATGAGCAGTTCTTC; CDR3 protein: CASSLVGGRGNEQFF
clone size: -; J gene: TRBJ2-3; D gene: -; V gene: TRBV28; CDR3 DNA: TGTGCCACCCGCGGTGACGGTACGCAGTATTTT; CDR3 protein: CATRGDGTQYF
clone size: -; J gene: TRBJ1-4; D gene: TRBD1; V gene: TRBV19; CDR3 DNA: TGTGCCAGTAAAGGGACAGCTCTCAATGAAAAACTGTTTTTT; CDR3 protein: CASKGTALNEKLFF
clone size: -; J gene: TRBJ1-1; D gene: TRBD1; V gene: TRBV19; CDR3 DNA: TGTGCCAGTAGTATAGGGACAGGGGGCGTCGGAACTGAAGCTTTCTTT; CDR3 protein: CASSIGTGGVGTEAFF
clone size: few; J gene: TRBJ1-5; D gene: -; V gene: TRBV10-3; CDR3 DNA: TGTGCCATCAGTGAAGGGGTTAATCAGCCCCAGCATTTT; CDR3 protein: CAISEGVNQPQHF